Each of the 10 T cell receptor beta chains below was sequenced from the same sample in a study of beta chain features in type 1 diabetes. All of the isolated RNA was reverse transcribed, so expressed TCRB transcripts were sequenced. Sequencing used immunoSEQ multiplex PCR; TCRdb keeps in-frame clones, though not all of them. The top ten clones hold over 0.04% of a sample with 400,000 to 550,000 clones, approximately 10% of them seen once. Sequencing input: naive CD4+ T cells from blood. These receptors originate from a woman under 30 in good health.

This chain links TRBV7-8 with TRBJ2-3; 8 nucleotides agree with TRBD2. Germline V lookup: CDR1 SGHVS, CDR2 FQNEAQ. V lost 5 bases, J lost 1 base, and 14 bases stayed unmatched. The CDR3 sequence is 18 residues long. The DNA for the CDR3 is TGTGCCAGCAGCCCAGAGAGGAGACGGGGGGGCCGCACAGATACGCAGTATTTT. Translating it yields CASSPERRRGGRTDTQYF.

The chain links TRBV15 to TRBJ2-7, with D possibly TRBD1 on 6 matching bases. CDR1 and CDR2 from the germline V gene are LNHNV and YYDKDF (reference sequence). CDR3 length: 15 amino acids. Trimming left V 2 bases short and J 4 bases short, with 15 bases between. This chain's CDR3 is CATSRFKDSSYEQYF. DNA of the CDR3: TGTGCCACCAGCAGATTTAAGGACAGCAGTTACGAGCAGTACTTC.

This clone has just a few counts. The V call is TRBV7-9, the J call TRBJ2-3; D is uncertain. The CDR3 has 13 residues. Trimming pared 3 bases from V and 2 bases from J, leaving 6 bases between. Germline V gives CDR1 SEHNR, CDR2 FQNEAQ (reference sequence). The DNA for the CDR3 is TGTGCCAGCAGCTTCGGCGCCACAGATACGCAGTATTTT. This sequence encodes CASSFGATDTQYF.

This sequence joins TRBV20-1 and TRBJ1-1; 8 bases match TRBD1. CDR3 length: 11 amino acids. V trimming: 3 bases; J trimming: 11 bases; junction bases outside the gene matches: 5. Germline CDR1 DFQATT, CDR2 SNEGSKA (reference sequence). The CDR3 DNA follows: TGCAGTGCTAGGGACAGGGCGCGGGCTTTCTTT. As protein: CSARDRARAFF.

The chain carries TRBV11-3 and TRBJ2-1, with a tentative D call TRBD1 (6 bases). Germline V gene data show CDR1 as SGHNT and CDR2 as YENEEA. CDR3 length: 13 amino acids. V dropped 4 bases and J dropped 9 bases, with 13 bases sitting between them. The CDR3 spells CASSSQMDSEQFF. The CDR3 DNA is TGTGCCAGCAGCTCACAGATGGACAGTGAGCAGTTCTTC.

V is TRBV29-1 and J is TRBJ1-5; D is unresolved. CDR1 SQVTM and CDR2 ANQGSEA come from the germline V gene. With 6 bases removed from V and 3 bases from J, the gap between germline ends came to 12 bases. The CDR3 covers 13 residues. CDR3 coding DNA: TGCAGCGTCTGGGCGGGAGTCAATCAGCCCCAGCATTTT. Protein: CSVWAGVNQPQHF.

This chain joins TRBV5-1 and TRBJ2-1, with 8 bases matching TRBD2. CDR1 and CDR2 (germline): SGHRS, YFSETQ. V shed 4 bases and J 0 bases; nucleotides not matched to a gene: 9. The CDR3 length is 17 residues. CDR3 protein: CASSLTAGTSSYNEQFF. The CDR3 DNA sequence: TGCGCCAGCAGCCTCACGGCGGGGACTAGCTCCTACAATGAGCAGTTCTTC.

This clone was seen a handful of times. The CDR3 reads CASTRGQSYGYTF. The CDR3 region has the DNA TGTGCCAGCACCAGGGGACAGTCCTATGGCTACACCTTC. The chain carries TRBV28 and TRBJ1-2, with 7 positions matching TRBD1. V lost 7 bases and J lost 4; bases outside the gene matches: 6. The CDR3 runs to 13 residues. Per germline, CDR1 MDHEN and CDR2 SYDVKM.

This clone was counted between two and nine times. CDR3 DNA sequence: TGTGCCAGCATCGGGGGGAGCTCCTACAATGAGCAGTTCTTC. The encoded protein is CASIGGSSYNEQFF. This rearrangement joins TRBV7-8 to TRBJ2-1; 7 bases line up with TRBD2. Germline trimming cut 7 bases from V and 0 bases from J; bases unmatched to any gene: 3. The CDR3 totals 14 residues. CDR1 and CDR2 from the germline V gene are SGHVS and FQNEAQ.

With respect to this clone: A read error may account for a junction end that differs from germline. The chain combines TRBV7-7 with TRBJ2-2; 8 bases align to TRBD2. CDR3 length: 16 amino acids. The germline V gene has CDR1 SSHAT and CDR2 FNYEAQ (reference sequence). For the CDR3, the DNA is TGTGCTAGCAAATTTCATCGAGCGGGAGCCGCCGGGGAGCTGTTTTTT. Translated: CASKFHRAGAAGELFF.